A single sample is the source of the 7 T cell receptor beta chains below, sequenced in a study of OX40 agonist ivuxolimab in advanced cancers. Preparation of the library involved the immunoSEQ multiplex PCR assay. TCRdb carries this immuneACCESS record with in-frame sequences only. Its versions omit some clonotypes, under half of them owing to an unresolved V gene in the studies checked, with the rest unexplained. Across this sample there are approximately 65,000 clones, with over 85% seen only once. More than 0.85% of the sample belongs to the ten largest clones. Sequenced material: CD4+ or CD8+ T cells sorted from blood, taken in a trial of the OX40 agonist ivuxolimab. These receptors were collected from an adult with an advanced solid tumor such as melanoma, head and neck, liver or kidney cancer.

The chain carries TRBV19 and TRBJ1-2, with D maybe TRBD1 (6 bases). V was clipped by 5 bases and J by 0 bases, with 13 bases between them. Germline values: CDR1 LNHDA, CDR2 SQIVND (reference sequence). This CDR3 contains 15 residues. This CDR3 reads CASSSTGKANYGYTF. The CDR3 nucleotides are TGTGCCAGTAGTTCAACAGGGAAAGCTAACTATGGCTACACCTTC.

The gene calls are TRBV5-1 and TRBJ1-1; D unresolved. V lost 4 bases to trimming and J lost 12 bases, with 16 bases between them. Germline CDR1 and CDR2: SGHRS and YFSETQ. The CDR3 covers 12 residues. DNA for the CDR3: TGCGCCAGCAGCATGGACTCGGGTGGAACTTTCTTT. Translating it yields CASSMDSGGTFF. The variable domain in full, with the rest retrieved from reference TRBV5-1 and TRBJ1-1, is KAGVTQTPRYLIKTRGQQVTLSCSPISGHRSVSWYQQTPGQGLQFLFEYFSETQRNKGNFPGRFSGRQFSNSRSEMNVSTLELGDSALYLCASSMDSGGTFFGQGTRLTVV.

This chain connects TRBV7-2 to TRBJ1-1; D perhaps matches TRBD1 (5 bases). Germline assignment: CDR1 SGHTA and CDR2 FQGNSA. This CDR3 comprises 14 residues. V lost 1 base and J lost 1, with 7 bases in between. The CDR3 here is CASSLGQRNTEAFF. The CDR3 bases are TGTGCCAGCAGCTTAGGACAGCGGAACACTGAAGCTTTCTTT.

The gene calls are TRBV14 and TRBJ1-6; D not resolved. There are 16 residues in the CDR3. The germline CDR1 and CDR2 sequences are SGHDN and FVKESK. The V and J ends lost 1 base and 2 bases respectively, with 9 bases between them. CDR3 sequence: CASSQGEPPYNSPLHF. In nucleotides, the CDR3 is TGTGCCAGCAGCCAAGGCGAGCCACCCTATAATTCACCCCTCCACTTT.

CDR3 nucleotides: TGTGCCAGCAGCTTAGTAGCAGGGGGGGTCCACAACGAGCAGTACTTC. Amino acid sequence: CASSLVAGGVHNEQYF. The chain carries TRBV7-2 and TRBJ2-7; D assignment may be TRBD1 or TRBD2 (7 bases each). CDR3 length: 16 residues. Germline V lookup: CDR1 SGHTA, CDR2 FQGNSA. V was pared by 1 base and J by 5 bases, with 18 bases between.

The CDR3 DNA follows: TGTGCCAGCAGCCAAGGGCAGGGGAAGACCGGGGAGCTGTTTTTT. Translated: CASSQGQGKTGELFF. The chain links TRBV4-2 to TRBJ2-2, with D perhaps matching TRBD1 (6 bases). Germline loops: CDR1 LGHNA, CDR2 YNFKEQ. CDR3 length: 15 residues. Trimming removed 1 base at V and 5 bases at J, with 11 bases between.

The V call is TRBV6-1, the J call TRBJ2-7; 7 bases align to TRBD2. V was pared by 6 bases and J by 2 bases, with 10 bases of the junction left unmatched. This CDR3 has 15 amino acids. Germline V gene lookup returns CDR1 MNHNS and CDR2 SASEGT. CDR3 protein: CASSPGLDTTYEQYF. The CDR3 DNA reads as TGTGCCAGCAGCCCTGGACTAGACACAACCTACGAGCAGTACTTC.